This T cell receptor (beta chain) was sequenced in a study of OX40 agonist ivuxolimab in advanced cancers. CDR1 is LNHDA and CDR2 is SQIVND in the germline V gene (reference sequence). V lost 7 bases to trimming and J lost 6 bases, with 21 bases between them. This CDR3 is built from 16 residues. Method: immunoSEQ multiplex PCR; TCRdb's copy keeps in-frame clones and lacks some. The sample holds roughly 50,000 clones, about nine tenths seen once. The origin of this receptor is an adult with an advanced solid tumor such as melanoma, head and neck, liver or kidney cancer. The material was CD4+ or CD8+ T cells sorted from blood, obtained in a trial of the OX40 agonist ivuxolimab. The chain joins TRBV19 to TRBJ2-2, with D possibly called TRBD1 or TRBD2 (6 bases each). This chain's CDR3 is CASTIRWRGSAGELFF. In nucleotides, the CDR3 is TGTGCCAGTACAATCAGGTGGAGGGGGAGCGCCGGGGAGCTGTTTTTT.